This TCR beta chain stems from a study of CD8+ T cells in alopecia areata. Study summary: Treatment comprised oral tofacitinib, 5 to 10 mg twice daily, in treated patients. The study gave tofacitinib for 6 to 18 months, then 6 months off drug.

The CDR3 runs to 13 residues. Germline trimming cut 2 bases from V and 9 bases from J; bases unmatched to any gene: 1. Germline V gives CDR1 SNHLY, CDR2 FYNNEI. Noted treatment: oral pan-JAK inhibitor, 5-10 mg twice daily. As part of sample collection, lesional scalp punch biopsies and peripheral blood were taken from alopecia areata patients. RNA, once extracted, was reverse transcribed into cDNA for use as the sequencing template. TCRdb's copy holds only in-frame clones and misses some; the assay was immunoSEQ multiplex PCR. The sample carries about 200,000 clones, around 65% recorded once. In the case of this clone: Antigen: not known.

Study-level findings and limits: The study found tofacitinib significantly decreased scalp clonality and expanded CD8+ clones among the top 100.

This rearrangement joins TRBV2 to TRBJ1-6; 7 nucleotides match TRBD1. The material sequenced was CD4+ T cells sorted from blood, taken at week 4, from a patient treated with tofacitinib. This TCR was recovered from a human donor with alopecia areata. The CDR3, as DNA: TGTGCCAGCAGTGAAACAGGGGTTTCACCCCTCCACTTT. Amino acid sequence: CASSETGVSPLHF. Supplemented by reference TRBV2 and TRBJ1-6, the full variable domain reads EPEVTQTPSHQVTQMGQEVILRCVPISNHLYFYWYRQILGQKVEFLVSFYNNEISEKSEIFDDQFSVERPDGSNFTLKIRSTKLEDSAMYFCASSETGVSPLHFGNGTRLTVT.